In this sample, the clone carrying this T cell receptor beta chain turned up a few times. Its cognate antigen is unknown. With a J-beta primer mix and a sample-barcoded 5' primer, a second PCR ran roughly 7 to 11 cycles. TCRdb re-analysed the 5' RACE reads in MiXCR, keeping a single row per CDR3 protein. In the table there are roughly 1,700,000 distinct CDR3 sequences, approximately 30% of which are singletons. Germline V gene lookup returns CDR1 DFQATT and CDR2 SNEGSKA (reference sequence). The CDR3 is 15 amino acids. The V and J ends lost 0 bases and 2 bases respectively, with 12 bases between them. This sample was taken from a study of blood T cells in healthy people across ages. Overall study findings and caveats: What prevented conclusive comparison of naive and antigen-experienced cells was that PBMCs were unsorted. Fewer expanded clones and more diversity marked long-lived versus aged donors. Per-million-T-cell TCR beta diversity fell roughly linearly with age.

The authors isolated at least 7 million PBMCs per sample. The clonotype comes from a woman aged 25 to 39 in good health. The chain joins TRBV20-1 to TRBJ2-3; D is uncertain. The sequenced material came from blood. In nucleotides, the CDR3 is TGCAGTGCTAGAGATTACGTCGCAGTCACAGATACGCAGTATTTT. Its protein product is CSARDYVAVTDTQYF.